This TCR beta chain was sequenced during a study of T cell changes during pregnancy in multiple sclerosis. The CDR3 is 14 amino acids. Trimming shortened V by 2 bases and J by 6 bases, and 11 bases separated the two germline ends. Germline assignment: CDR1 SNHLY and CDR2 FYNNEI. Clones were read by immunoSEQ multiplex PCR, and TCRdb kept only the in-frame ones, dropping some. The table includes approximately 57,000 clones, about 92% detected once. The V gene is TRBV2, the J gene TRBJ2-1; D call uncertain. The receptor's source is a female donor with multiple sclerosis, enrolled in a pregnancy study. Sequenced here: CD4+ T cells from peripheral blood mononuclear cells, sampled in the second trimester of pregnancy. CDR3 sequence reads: CASSELAVGNEQFF. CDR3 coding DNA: TGTGCCAGCAGTGAATTGGCAGTTGGCAATGAGCAGTTCTTC.